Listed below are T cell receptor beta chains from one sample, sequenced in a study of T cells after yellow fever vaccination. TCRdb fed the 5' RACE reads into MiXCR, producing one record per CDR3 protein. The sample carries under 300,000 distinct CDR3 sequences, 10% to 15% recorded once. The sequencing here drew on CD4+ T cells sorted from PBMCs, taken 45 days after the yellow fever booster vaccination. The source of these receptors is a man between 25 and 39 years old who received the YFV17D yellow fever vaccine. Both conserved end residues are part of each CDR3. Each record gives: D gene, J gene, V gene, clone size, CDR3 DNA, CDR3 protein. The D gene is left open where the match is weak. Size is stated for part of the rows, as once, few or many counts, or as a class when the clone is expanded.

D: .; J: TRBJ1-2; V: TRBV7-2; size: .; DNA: TGTGCCAGCAGCTTACCAGGGGGCTACACCTTC; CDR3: CASSLPGGYTF
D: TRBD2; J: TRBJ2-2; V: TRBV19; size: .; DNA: TGTGCCAGTAGTCCAACGGGACTAGGGGGCACCGGGGAGCTGTTTTTT; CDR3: CASSPTGLGGTGELFF
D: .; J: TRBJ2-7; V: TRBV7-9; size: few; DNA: TGTGCCAGCATCCCCGCCCCCACGACACAGAGCTCCTACGAGCAGTACTTC; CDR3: CASIPAPTTQSSYEQYF
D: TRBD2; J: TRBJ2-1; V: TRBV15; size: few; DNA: TGTGCCACCAGCAGCCTTACCGGGACTAGCGGGTCTTGGAGGGATGAGCAGTTCTTC; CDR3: CATSSLTGTSGSWRDEQFF
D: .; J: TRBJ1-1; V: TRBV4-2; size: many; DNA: TGTGCCAGCAGCCAAGGGCTGGGGGGGACTGAAGCTTTCTTT; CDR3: CASSQGLGGTEAFF
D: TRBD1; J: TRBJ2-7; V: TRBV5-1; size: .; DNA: TGCGCCAGCAGCGGGGGACAGACAATGCCCTACGAGCAGTACTTC; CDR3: CASSGGQTMPYEQYF
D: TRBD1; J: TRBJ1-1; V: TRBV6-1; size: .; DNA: TGTGCCAGCGGTGGACAGGGGGGTATGAACACTGAAGCTTTCTTT; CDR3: CASGGQGGMNTEAFF
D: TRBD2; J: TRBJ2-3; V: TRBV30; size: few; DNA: TGTGCCTGGTGGGGATTAGCGGGACCCGAGGCAGATACGCAGTATTTT; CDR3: CAWWGLAGPEADTQYF
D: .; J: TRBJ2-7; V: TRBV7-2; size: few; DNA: TGTGCCAGCAGCTCCGAGAGGGGGTACGAGCAGTACTTC; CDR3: CASSSERGYEQYF
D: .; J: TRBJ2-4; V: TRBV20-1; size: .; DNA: TGCAGTGCACCGACCAGAAACATTCAGTACTTC; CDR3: CSAPTRNIQYF
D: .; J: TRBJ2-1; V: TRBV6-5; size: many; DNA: TGTGCCAGCAGCCTTCGAGGCGGTGAGCAGTTCTTC; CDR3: CASSLRGGEQFF
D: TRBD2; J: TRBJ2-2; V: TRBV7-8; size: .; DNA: TGTGCCAGCAGCTCCTATAGCGGGATCAACACCGGGGAGCTGTTTTTT; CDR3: CASSSYSGINTGELFF
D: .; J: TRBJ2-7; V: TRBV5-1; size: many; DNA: TGCGCCAGCAGCTTGGCCGGCGGAATTTACGAGCAGTACTTC; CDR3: CASSLAGGIYEQYF
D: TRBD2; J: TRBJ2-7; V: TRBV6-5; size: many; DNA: TGTGCCAGCAGTTATGTGGGAGGGCCCAGAGAGCAGTACTTC; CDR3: CASSYVGGPREQYF
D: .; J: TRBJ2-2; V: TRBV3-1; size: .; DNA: TGTGCCAGCAGCCCGGTCCCTTTTGGGGCCGGGGAGCTGTTTTTT; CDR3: CASSPVPFGAGELFF